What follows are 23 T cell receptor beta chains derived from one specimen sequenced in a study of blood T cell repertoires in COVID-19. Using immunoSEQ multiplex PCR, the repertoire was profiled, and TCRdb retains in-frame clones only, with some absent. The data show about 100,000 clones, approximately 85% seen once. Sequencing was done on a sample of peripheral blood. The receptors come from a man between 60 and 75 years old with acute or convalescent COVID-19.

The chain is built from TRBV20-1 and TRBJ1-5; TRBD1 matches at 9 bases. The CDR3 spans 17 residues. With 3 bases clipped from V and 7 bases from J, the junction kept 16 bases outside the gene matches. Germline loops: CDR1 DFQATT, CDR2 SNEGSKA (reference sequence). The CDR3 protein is CSASNNDRDRVRQPQHF. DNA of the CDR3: TGCAGTGCTAGTAACAATGACCGGGACAGGGTTAGGCAGCCCCAGCATTTT.

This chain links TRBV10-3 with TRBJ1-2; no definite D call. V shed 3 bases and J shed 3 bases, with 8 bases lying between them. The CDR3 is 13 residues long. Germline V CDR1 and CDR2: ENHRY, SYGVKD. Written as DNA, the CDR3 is TGTGCCATCAGTGATCGGTCCCACTATGGCTACACCTTC. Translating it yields CAISDRSHYGYTF.

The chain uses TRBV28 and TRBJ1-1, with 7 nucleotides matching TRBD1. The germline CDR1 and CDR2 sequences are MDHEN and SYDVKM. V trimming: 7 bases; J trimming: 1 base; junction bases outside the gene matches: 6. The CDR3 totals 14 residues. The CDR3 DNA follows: TGTGCCAGCACCCAAGGGGACAGGAACACTGAAGCTTTCTTT. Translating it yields CASTQGDRNTEAFF.

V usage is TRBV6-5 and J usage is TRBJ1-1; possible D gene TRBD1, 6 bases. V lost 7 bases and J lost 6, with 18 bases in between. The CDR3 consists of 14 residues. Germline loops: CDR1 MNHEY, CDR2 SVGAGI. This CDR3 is CASTPGQVVPEAFF. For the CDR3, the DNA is TGTGCCAGCACCCCGGGACAAGTTGTACCTGAAGCTTTCTTT.

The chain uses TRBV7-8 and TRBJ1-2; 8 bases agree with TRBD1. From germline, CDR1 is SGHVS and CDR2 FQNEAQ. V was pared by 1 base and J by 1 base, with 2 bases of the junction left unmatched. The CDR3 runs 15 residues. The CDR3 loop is CASSLGTGINYGYTF. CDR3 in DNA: TGTGCCAGCAGCTTAGGGACAGGGATTAACTATGGCTACACCTTC.

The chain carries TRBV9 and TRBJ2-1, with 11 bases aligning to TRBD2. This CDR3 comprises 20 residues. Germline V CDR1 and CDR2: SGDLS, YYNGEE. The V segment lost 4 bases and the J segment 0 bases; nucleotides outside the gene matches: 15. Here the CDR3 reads CASSSPGLAVPIYSYNEQFF. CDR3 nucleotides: TGTGCCAGCAGCTCTCCGGGACTAGCGGTCCCGATCTACTCCTACAATGAGCAGTTCTTC. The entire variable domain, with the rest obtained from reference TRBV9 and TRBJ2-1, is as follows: DSGVTQTPKHLITATGQRVTLRCSPRSGDLSVYWYQQSLDQGLQFLIQYYNGEERAKGNILERFSAQQFPDLHSELNLSSLELGDSALYFCASSSPGLAVPIYSYNEQFFGPGTRLTVL.

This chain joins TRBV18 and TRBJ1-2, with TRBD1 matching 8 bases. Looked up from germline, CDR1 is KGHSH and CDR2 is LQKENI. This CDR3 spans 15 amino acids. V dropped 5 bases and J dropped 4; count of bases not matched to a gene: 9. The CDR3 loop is CASSAGTGFGYGYTF. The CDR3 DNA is TGTGCCAGCTCAGCCGGGACAGGCTTCGGCTATGGCTACACCTTC.

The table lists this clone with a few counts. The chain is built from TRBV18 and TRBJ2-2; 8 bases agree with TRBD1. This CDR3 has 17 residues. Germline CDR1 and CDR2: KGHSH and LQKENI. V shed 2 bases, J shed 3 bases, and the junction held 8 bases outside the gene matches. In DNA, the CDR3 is TGTGCCAGCTCACCAACCTTGGACAGGGTGGACACCGGGGAGCTGTTTTTT. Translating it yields CASSPTLDRVDTGELFF.

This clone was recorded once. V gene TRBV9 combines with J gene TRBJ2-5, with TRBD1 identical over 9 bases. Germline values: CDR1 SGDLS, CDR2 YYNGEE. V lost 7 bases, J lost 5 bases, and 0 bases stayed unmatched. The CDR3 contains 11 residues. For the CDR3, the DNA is TGTGCCAGCGGGACAGGGGAGACCCAGTACTTC. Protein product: CASGTGETQYF.

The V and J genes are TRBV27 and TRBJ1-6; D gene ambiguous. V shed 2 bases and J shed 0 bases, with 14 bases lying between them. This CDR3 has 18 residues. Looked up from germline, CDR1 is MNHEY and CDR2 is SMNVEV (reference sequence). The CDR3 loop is CASSLLPSGSSYNSPLHF. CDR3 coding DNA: TGTGCCAGCAGTTTACTACCCTCCGGGAGCTCCTATAATTCACCCCTCCACTTT.

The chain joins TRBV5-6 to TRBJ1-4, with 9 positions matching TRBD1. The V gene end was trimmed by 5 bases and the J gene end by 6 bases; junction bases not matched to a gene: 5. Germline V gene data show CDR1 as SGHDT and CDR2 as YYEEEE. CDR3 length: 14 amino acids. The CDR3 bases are TGTGCCAGCAGTTTTGGGACAGGGCATGAAAAACTGTTTTTT. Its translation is CASSFGTGHEKLFF.

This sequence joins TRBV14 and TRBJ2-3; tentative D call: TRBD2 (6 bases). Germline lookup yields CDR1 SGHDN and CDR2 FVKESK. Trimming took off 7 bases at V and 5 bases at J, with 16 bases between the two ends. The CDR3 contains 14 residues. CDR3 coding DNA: TGTGCCAGCATCCAGTCTGGGGGGAGAGATACGCAGTATTTT. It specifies CASIQSGGRDTQYF.

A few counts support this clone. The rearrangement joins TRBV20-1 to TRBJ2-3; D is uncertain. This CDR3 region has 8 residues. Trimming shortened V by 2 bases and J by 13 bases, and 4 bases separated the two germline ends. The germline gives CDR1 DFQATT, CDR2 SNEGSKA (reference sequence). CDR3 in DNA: TGCAGTGCTAGATCCAAGTATTTT. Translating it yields CSARSKYF.

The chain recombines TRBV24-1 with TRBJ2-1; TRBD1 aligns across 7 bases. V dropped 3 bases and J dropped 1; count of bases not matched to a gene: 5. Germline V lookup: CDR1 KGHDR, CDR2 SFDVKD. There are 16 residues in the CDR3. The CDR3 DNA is TGTGCCACCAGTGATCCGGGACAGCGTTCCTACAATGAGCAGTTCTTC. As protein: CATSDPGQRSYNEQFF.

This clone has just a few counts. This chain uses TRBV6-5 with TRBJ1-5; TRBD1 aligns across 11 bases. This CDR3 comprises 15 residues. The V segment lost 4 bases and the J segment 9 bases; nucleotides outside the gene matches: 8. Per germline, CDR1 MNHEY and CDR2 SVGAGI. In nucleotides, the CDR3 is TGTGCCAGCAGTTCCCCGGGACAGGGGGAACGGCCCCAGCATTTT. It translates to CASSSPGQGERPQHF.

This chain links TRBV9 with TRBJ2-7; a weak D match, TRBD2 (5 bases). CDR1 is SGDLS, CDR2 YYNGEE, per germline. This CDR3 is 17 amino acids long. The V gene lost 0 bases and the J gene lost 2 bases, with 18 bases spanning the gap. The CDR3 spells CASSVGGGGRDPYEQYF. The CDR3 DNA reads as TGTGCCAGCAGCGTAGGGGGTGGAGGAAGGGATCCCTACGAGCAGTACTTC.

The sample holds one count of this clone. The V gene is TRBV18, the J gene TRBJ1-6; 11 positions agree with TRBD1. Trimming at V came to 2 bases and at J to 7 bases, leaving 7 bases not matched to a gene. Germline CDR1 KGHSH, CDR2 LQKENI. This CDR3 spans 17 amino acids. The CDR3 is CASSPYGQGALNSPLHF. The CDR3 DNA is TGTGCCAGCTCACCATACGGACAGGGGGCATTGAATTCACCCCTCCACTTT.

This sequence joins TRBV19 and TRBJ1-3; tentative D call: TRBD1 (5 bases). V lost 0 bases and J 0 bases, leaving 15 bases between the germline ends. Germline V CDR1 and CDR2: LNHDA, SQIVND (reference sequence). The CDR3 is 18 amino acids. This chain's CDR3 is CASSIDPYRTSSGNTIYF. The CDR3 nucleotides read TGTGCCAGTAGTATAGATCCCTACAGGACGAGCTCTGGAAACACCATATATTTT. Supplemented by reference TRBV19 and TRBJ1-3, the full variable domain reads DGGITQSPKYLFRKEGQNVTLSCEQNLNHDAMYWYRQDPGQGLRLIYYSQIVNDFQKGDIAEGYSVSREKKESFPLTVTSAQKNPTAFYLCASSIDPYRTSSGNTIYFGEGSWLTVV.

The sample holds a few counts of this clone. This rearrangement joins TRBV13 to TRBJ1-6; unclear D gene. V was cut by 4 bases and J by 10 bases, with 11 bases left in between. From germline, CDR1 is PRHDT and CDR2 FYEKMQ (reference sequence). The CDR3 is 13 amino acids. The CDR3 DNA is TGTGCCAGCAGCTCCAGACGAGGATCACCCCTCCACTTT. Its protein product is CASSSRRGSPLHF.

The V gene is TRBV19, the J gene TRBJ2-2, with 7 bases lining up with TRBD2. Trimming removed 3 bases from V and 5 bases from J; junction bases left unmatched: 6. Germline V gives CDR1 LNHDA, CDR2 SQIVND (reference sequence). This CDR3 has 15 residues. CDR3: CASSIVTSFTGELFF. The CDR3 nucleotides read TGTGCCAGTAGTATTGTGACTAGCTTTACCGGGGAGCTGTTTTTT.

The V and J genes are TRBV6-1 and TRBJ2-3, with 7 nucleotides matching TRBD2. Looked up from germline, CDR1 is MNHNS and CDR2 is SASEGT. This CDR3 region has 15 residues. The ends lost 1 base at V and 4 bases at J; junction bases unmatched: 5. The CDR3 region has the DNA TGTGCCAGCAGTGAAGGCGGGGGTAATCCAGATACGCAGTATTTT. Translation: CASSEGGGNPDTQYF.

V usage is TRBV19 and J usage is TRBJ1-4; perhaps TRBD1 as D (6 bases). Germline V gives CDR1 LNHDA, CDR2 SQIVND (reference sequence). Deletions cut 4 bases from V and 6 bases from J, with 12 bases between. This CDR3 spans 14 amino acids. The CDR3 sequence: CASSTGQLDEKLFF. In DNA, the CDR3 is TGTGCCAGTAGTACCGGACAGTTGGATGAAAAACTGTTTTTT. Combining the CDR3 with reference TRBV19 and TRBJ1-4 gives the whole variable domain DGGITQSPKYLFRKEGQNVTLSCEQNLNHDAMYWYRQDPGQGLRLIYYSQIVNDFQKGDIAEGYSVSREKKESFPLTVTSAQKNPTAFYLCASSTGQLDEKLFFGSGTQLSVL.

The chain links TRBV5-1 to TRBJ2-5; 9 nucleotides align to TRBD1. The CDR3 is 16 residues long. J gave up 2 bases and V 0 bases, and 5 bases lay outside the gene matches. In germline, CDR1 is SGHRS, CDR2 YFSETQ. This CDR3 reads CASSLAVGTGQETQYF. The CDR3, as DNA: TGCGCCAGCAGCTTGGCGGTCGGGACAGGGCAAGAGACCCAGTACTTC.